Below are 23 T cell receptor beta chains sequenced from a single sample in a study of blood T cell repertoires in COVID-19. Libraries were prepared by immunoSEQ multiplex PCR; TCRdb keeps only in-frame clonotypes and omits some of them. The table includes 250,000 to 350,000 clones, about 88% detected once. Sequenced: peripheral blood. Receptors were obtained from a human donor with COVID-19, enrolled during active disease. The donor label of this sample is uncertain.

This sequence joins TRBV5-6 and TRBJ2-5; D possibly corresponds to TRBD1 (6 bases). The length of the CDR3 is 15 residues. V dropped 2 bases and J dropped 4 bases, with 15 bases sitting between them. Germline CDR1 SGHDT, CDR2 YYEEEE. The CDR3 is CASSFMGRDIETQYF. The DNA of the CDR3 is TGTGCCAGCAGCTTCATGGGACGGGACATAGAGACCCAGTACTTC. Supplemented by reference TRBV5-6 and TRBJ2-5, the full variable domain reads DAGVTQSPTHLIKTRGQQVTLRCSPKSGHDTVSWYQQALGQGPQFIFQYYEEEERQRGNFPDRFSGHQFPNYSSELNVNALLLGDSALYLCASSFMGRDIETQYFGPGTRLLVL.

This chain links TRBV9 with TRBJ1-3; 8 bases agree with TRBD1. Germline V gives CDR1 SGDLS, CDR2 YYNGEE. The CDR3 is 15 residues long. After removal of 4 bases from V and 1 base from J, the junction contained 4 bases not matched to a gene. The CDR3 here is CASSPQGASGNTIYF. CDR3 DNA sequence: TGTGCCAGCAGCCCTCAGGGGGCGTCTGGAAACACCATATATTTT.

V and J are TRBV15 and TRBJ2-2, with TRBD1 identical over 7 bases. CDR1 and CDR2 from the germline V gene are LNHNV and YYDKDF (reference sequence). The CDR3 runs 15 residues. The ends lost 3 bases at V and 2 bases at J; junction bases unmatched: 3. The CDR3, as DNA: TGTGCCACCAGCAGCGGGACAGCTAACACCGGGGAGCTGTTTTTT. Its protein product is CATSSGTANTGELFF.

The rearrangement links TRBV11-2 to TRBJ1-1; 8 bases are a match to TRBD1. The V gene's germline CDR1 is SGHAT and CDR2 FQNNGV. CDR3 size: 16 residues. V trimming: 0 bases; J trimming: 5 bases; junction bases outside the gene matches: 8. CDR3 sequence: CASSLERGQGATEAFF. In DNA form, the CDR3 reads TGTGCCAGCAGCTTAGAAAGGGGGCAGGGGGCAACTGAAGCTTTCTTT.

The CDR3 region has the DNA TGCGCCAGCAGCTTGTGGGGGGAAATGAACACTGAAGCTTTCTTT. It specifies CASSLWGEMNTEAFF. V gene TRBV5-1 combines with J gene TRBJ1-1; maybe TRBD1 (5 bases). Per germline, CDR1 SGHRS and CDR2 YFSETQ. Trimming removed 1 base at V and 0 bases at J, with 10 bases between. CDR3 length equals 15 residues.

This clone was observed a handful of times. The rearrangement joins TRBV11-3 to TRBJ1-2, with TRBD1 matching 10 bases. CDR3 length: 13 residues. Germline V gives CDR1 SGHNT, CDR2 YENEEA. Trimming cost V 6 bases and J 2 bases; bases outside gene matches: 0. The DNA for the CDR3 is TGTGCCAGCAGGACAGGGGGCAACTATGGCTACACCTTC. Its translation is CASRTGGNYGYTF.

CDR3 protein: CASRGARADEQYF. The CDR3 DNA sequence: TGTGCCAGCAGGGGGGCCAGGGCAGACGAGCAGTACTTC. This chain links TRBV6-5 with TRBJ2-7; possibly TRBD1 for D (6 bases). The length of the CDR3 is 13 residues. Germline loops: CDR1 MNHEY, CDR2 SVGAGI. V was cut by 6 bases and J by 5 bases, with 14 bases left in between.

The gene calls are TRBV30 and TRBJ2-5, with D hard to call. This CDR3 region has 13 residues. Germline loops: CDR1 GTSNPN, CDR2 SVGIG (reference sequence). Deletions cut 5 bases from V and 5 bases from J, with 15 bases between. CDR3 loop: CAWDGPSRETQYF. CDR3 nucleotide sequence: TGTGCCTGGGATGGTCCGAGCCGGGAGACCCAGTACTTC.

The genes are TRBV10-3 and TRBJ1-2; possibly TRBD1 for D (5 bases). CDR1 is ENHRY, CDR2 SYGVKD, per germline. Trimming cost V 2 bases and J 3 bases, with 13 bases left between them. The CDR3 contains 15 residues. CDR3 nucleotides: TGTGCCATCAGTGAGCGGGTCAGGGACTACTATGGCTACACCTTC. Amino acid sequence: CAISERVRDYYGYTF.

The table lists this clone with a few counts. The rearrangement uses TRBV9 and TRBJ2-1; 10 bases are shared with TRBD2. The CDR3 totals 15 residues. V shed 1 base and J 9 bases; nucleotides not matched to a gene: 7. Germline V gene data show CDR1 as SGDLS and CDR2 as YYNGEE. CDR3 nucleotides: TGTGCCAGCAGCGTATACTGGACTAGCGGAGGTGAGCAGTTCTTC. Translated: CASSVYWTSGGEQFF.

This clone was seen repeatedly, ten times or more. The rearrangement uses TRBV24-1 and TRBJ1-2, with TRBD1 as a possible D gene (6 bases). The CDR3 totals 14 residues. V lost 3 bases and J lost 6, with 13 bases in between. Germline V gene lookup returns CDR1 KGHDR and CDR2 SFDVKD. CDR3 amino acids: CATSDPGTPNGYTF. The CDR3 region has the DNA TGTGCCACCAGTGATCCGGGGACACCAAATGGCTACACCTTC.

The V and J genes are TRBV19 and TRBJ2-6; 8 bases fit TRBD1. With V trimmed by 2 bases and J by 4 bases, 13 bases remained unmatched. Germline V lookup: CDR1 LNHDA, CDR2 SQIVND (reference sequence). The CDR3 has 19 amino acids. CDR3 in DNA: TGTGCCAGTAGTATATCGGTGGACAGGGTTCCATCCGGGGCCAACGTCCTGACTTTC. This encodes CASSISVDRVPSGANVLTF.

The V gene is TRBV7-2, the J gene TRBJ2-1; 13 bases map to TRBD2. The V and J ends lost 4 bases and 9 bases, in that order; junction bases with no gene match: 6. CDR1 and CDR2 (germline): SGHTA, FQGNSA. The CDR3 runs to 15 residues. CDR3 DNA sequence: TGTGCCAGCAGCTGGACTAGCGGGAGTCTAGTTGAGCAGTTCTTC. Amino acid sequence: CASSWTSGSLVEQFF.

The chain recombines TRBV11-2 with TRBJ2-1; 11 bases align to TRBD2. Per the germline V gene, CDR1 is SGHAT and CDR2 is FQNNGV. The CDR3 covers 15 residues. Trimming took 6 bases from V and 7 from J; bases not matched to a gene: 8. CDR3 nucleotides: TGTGCCAGCAGTTTACAGGGACTAGCGGTAAATGAGCAGTTCTTC. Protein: CASSLQGLAVNEQFF. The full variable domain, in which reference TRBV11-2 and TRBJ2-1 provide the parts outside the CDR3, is EAGVAQSPRYKIIEKRQSVAFWCNPISGHATLYWYQQILGQGPKLLIQFQNNGVVDDSQLPKDRFSAERLKGVDSTLKIQPAKLEDSAVYLCASSLQGLAVNEQFFGPGTRLTVL.

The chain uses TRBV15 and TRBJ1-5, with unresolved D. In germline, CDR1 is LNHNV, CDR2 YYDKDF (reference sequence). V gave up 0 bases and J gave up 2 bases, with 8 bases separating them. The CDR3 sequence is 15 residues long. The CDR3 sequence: CATSRDYYGNQPQHF. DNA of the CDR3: TGTGCCACCAGCAGAGATTACTACGGCAATCAGCCCCAGCATTTT.

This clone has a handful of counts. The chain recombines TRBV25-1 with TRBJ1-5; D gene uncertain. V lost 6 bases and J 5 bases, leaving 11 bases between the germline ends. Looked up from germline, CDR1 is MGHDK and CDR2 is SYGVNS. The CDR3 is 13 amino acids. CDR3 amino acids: CASRGPIDQPQHF. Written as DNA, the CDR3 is TGTGCCAGCAGGGGCCCCATTGATCAGCCCCAGCATTTT.

The CDR3 spells CASSSQGQGGETQYF. CDR3 in DNA: TGTGCCAGTAGTAGCCAAGGACAGGGTGGCGAGACCCAGTACTTC. The chain links TRBV19 to TRBJ2-5, with TRBD1 matching 8 bases. This CDR3 contains 15 residues. The ends lost 4 bases at V and 5 bases at J; junction bases unmatched: 9. Germline CDR1 reads LNHDA; CDR2 reads SQIVND (reference sequence). The complete variable domain, with remaining parts taken from reference TRBV19 and TRBJ2-5, reads DGGITQSPKYLFRKEGQNVTLSCEQNLNHDAMYWYRQDPGQGLRLIYYSQIVNDFQKGDIAEGYSVSREKKESFPLTVTSAQKNPTAFYLCASSSQGQGGETQYFGPGTRLLVL.

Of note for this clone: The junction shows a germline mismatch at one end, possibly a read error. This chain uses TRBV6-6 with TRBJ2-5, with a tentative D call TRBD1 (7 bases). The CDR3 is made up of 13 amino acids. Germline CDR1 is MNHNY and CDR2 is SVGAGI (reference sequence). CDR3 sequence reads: CASSYLKTGEEHF. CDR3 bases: TGTGCCAGCAGTTACCTAAAAACAGGGGAGGAGCACTTC.

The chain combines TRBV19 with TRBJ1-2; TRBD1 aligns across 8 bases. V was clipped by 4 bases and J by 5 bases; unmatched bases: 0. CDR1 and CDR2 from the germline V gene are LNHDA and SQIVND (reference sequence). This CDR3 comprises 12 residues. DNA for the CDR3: TGTGCCAGTAGTAGGACAGGGTATGGCTACACCTTC. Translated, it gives CASSRTGYGYTF.

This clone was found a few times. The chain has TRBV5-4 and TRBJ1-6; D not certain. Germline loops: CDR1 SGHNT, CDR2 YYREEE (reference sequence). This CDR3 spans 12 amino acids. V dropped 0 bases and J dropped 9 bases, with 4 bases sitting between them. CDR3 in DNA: TGTGCCAGCAGCTTGGGGAGTTCACCCCTCCACTTT. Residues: CASSLGSSPLHF.

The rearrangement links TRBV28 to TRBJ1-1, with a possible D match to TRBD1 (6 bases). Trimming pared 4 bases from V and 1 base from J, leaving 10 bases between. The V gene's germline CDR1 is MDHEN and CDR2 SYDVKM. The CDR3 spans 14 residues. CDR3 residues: CASSSGQRNTEAFF. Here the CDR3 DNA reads TGTGCCAGCAGTTCGGGACAACGGAACACTGAAGCTTTCTTT.

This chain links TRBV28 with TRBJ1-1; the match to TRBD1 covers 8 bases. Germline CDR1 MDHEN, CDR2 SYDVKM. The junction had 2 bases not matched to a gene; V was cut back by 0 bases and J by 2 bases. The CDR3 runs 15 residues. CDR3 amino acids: CASSLWGQANTEAFF. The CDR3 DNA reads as TGTGCCAGCAGTTTATGGGGACAGGCTAACACTGAAGCTTTCTTT.

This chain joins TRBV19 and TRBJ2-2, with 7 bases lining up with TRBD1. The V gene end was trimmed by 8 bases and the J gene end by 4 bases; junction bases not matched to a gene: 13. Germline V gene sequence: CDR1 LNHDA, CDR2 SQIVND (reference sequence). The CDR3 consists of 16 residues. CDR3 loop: CASLPKGARVTGELFF. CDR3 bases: TGTGCCAGTTTGCCTAAGGGGGCGCGGGTCACCGGGGAGCTGTTTTTT. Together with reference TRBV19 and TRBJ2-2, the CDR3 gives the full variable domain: DGGITQSPKYLFRKEGQNVTLSCEQNLNHDAMYWYRQDPGQGLRLIYYSQIVNDFQKGDIAEGYSVSREKKESFPLTVTSAQKNPTAFYLCASLPKGARVTGELFFGEGSRLTVL.